The T cell receptor (beta chain) under discussion was sequenced for a study of blood T cell repertoires in COVID-19. Study details: Acute and convalescent COVID-19 specimens originated in the United States, Italy and Spain. From T cells, B-cell-depleted T cells, or PBMCs came the material, which was cDNA or gDNA.

Original processing methods: How many nucleated cells were present was estimated from reference gene primer amplification. Profiled with immunoSEQ multiplex PCR; TCRdb holds only in-frame clones, not every one. The V and J calls and clone size are taken from that table; D and trimming were inferred from the DNA. The sample contains around 60,000 clones, roughly 86% of which appear only once. This sequence originates from a man aged 45-65 years with active COVID-19. Sequenced input: peripheral blood.

The CDR3 DNA is TGTGCCAGCAGTGCCCGGACAGCTTATAATTCACCCCTCCACTTT. Translating gives CASSARTAYNSPLHF. V is TRBV2 and J is TRBJ1-6; tentatively, D is TRBD1 (6 bases). CDR3 length: 15 residues. V was clipped by 4 bases and J by 4 bases, with 11 bases between them. Looked up from germline, CDR1 is SNHLY and CDR2 is FYNNEI.